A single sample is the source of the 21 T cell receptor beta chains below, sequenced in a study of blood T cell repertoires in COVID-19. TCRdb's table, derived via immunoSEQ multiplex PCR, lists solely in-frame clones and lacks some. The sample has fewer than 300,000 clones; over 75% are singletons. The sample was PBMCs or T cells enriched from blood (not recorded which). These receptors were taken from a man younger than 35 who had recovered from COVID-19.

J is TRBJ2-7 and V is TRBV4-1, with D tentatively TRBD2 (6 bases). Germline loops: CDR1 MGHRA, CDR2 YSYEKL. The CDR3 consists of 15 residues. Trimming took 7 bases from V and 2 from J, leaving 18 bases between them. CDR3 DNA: TGCGCCAGCACCCTGACTAGTAGCCTCCCCTACGAGCAGTACTTC. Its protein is CASTLTSSLPYEQYF.

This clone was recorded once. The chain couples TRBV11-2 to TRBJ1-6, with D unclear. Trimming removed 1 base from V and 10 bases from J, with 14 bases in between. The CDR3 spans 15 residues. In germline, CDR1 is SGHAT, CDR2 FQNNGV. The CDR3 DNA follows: TGTGCCAGCAGCTTAGTTGCAGGAATAACGTCACCCCTCCACTTT. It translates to CASSLVAGITSPLHF. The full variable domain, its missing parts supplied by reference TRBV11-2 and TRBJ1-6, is EAGVAQSPRYKIIEKRQSVAFWCNPISGHATLYWYQQILGQGPKLLIQFQNNGVVDDSQLPKDRFSAERLKGVDSTLKIQPAKLEDSAVYLCASSLVAGITSPLHFGNGTRLTVT.

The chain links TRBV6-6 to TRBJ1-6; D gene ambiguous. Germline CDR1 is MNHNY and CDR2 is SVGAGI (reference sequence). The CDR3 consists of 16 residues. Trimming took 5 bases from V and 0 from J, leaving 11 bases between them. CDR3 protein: CASSSGLSSYNSPLHF. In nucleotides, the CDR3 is TGTGCCAGCAGTAGCGGATTGAGCTCCTATAATTCACCCCTCCACTTT.

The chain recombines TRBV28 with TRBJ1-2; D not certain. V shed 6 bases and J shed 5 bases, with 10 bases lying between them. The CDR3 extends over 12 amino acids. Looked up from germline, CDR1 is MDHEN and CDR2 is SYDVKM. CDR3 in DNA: TGTGCCAGCAGCGCGGTCATGTATGGCTACACCTTC. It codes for CASSAVMYGYTF.

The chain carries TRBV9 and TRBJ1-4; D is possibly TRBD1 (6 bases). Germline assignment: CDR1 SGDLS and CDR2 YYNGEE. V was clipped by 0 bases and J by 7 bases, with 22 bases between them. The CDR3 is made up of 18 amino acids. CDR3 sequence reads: CASSVVPTTQGIGEKLFF. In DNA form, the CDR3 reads TGTGCCAGCAGCGTAGTCCCAACCACGCAGGGGATTGGTGAAAAACTGTTTTTT.

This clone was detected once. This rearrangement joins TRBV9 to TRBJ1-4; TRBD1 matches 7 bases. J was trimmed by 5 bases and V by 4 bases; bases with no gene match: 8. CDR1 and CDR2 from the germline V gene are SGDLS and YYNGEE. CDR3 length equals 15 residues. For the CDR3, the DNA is TGTGCCAGCAGCCCACAGACAGGGATGAATGAAAAACTGTTTTTT. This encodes CASSPQTGMNEKLFF.

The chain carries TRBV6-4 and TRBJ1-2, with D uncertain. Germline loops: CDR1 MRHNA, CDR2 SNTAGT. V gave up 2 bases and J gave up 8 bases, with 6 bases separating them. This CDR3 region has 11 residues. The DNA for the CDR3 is TGTGCCAGCAGTGACGGGAGCGGCTACACCTTC. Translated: CASSDGSGYTF.

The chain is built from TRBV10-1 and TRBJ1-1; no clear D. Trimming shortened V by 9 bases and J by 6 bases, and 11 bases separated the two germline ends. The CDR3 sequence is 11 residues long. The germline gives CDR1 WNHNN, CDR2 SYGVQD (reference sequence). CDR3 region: CARHTISEAFF. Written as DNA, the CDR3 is TGCGCCAGGCATACTATCTCTGAAGCTTTCTTT.

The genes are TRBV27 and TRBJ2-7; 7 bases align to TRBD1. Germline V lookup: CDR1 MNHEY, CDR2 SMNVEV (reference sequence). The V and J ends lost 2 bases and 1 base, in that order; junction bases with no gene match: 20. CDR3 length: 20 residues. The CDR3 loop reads CASSLGGPPSWTGLSYEQYF. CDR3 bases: TGTGCCAGCAGTTTAGGGGGCCCCCCCTCTTGGACAGGCTTATCCTACGAGCAGTACTTC.

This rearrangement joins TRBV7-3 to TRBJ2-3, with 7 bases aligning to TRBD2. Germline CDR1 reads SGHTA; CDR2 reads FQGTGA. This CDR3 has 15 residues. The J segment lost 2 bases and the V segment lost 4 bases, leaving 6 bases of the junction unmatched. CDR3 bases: TGTGCCAGCAGCTCCCTGGGACTATCCACAGATACGCAGTATTTT. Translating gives CASSSLGLSTDTQYF.

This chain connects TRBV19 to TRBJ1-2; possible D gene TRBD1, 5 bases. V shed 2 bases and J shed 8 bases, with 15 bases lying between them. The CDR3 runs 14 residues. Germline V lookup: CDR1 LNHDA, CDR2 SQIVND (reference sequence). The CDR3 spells CASSIPQGGHGYTF. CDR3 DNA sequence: TGTGCCAGTAGTATACCCCAGGGAGGGCACGGCTACACCTTC. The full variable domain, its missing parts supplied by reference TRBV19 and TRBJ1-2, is DGGITQSPKYLFRKEGQNVTLSCEQNLNHDAMYWYRQDPGQGLRLIYYSQIVNDFQKGDIAEGYSVSREKKESFPLTVTSAQKNPTAFYLCASSIPQGGHGYTFGSGTRLTVV.

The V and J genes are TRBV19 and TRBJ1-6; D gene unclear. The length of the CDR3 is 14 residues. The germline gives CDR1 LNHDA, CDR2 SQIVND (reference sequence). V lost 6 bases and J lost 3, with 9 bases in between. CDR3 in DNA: TGTGCCAGTAGCCCCCCCGGCTATAATTCACCCCTCCACTTT. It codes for CASSPPGYNSPLHF.

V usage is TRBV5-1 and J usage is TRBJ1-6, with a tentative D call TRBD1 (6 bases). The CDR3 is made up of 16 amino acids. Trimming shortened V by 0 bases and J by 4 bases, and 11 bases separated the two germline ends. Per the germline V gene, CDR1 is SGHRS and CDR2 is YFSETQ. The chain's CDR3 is CASSLVGGRYNSPLHF. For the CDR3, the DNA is TGCGCCAGCAGCTTGGTAGGGGGTCGGTATAATTCACCCCTCCACTTT.

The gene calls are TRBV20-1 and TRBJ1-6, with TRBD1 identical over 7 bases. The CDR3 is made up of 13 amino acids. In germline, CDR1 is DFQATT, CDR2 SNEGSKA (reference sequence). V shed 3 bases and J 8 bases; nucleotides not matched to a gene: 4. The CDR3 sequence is CSASTQGDSPLHF. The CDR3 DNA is TGCAGTGCTAGTACCCAGGGGGATTCACCCCTCCACTTT.

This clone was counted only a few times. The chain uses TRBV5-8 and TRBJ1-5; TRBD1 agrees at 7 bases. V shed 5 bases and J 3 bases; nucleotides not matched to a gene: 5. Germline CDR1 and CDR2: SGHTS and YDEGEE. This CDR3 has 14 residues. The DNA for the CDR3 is TGTGCCAGCAGTACAGGACAGGACAATCAGCCCCAGCATTTT. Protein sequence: CASSTGQDNQPQHF.

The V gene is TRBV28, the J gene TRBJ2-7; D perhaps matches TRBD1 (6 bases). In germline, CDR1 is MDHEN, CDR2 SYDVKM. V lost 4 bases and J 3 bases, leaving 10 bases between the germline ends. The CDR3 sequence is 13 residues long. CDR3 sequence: CASSSKQGYEQYF. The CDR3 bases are TGTGCCAGCAGTTCAAAACAGGGCTACGAGCAGTACTTC.

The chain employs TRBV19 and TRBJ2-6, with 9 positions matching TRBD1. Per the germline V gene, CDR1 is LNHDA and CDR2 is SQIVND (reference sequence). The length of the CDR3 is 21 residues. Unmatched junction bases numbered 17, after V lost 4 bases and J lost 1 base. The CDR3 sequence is CASSTHTFGQGPLSGANVLTF. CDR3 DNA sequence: TGTGCCAGTAGTACCCACACATTTGGACAGGGGCCCTTGTCTGGGGCCAACGTCCTGACTTTC.

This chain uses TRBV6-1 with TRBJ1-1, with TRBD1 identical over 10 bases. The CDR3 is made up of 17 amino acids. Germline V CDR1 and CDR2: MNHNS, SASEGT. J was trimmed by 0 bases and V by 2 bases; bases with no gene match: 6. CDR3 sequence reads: CASSEPYGQGVNTEAFF. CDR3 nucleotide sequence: TGTGCCAGCAGTGAACCTTACGGACAGGGGGTGAACACTGAAGCTTTCTTT.

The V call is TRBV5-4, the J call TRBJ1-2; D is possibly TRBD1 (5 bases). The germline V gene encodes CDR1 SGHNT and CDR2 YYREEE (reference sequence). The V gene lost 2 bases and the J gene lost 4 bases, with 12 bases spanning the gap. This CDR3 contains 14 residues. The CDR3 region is CASSFSRVGYGYTF. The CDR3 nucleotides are TGTGCCAGCAGCTTCTCCAGGGTGGGCTATGGCTACACCTTC.

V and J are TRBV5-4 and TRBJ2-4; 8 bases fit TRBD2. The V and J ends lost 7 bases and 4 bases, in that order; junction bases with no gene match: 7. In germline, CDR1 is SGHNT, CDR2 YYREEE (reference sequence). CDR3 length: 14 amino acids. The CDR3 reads CASAQRGQKNIQYF. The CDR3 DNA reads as TGTGCCAGCGCCCAGCGGGGGCAGAAAAACATTCAGTACTTC.

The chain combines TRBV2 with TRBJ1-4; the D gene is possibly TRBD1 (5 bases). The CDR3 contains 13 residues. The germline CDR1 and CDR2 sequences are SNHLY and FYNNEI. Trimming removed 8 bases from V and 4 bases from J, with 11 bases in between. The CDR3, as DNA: TGTGCCAGCCGAAGGACAAGTAATGAAAAACTGTTTTTT. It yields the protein CASRRTSNEKLFF.